The rows below give T cell receptor beta chains drawn from one sample of a study of CD4+ T cells in melanoma. Sequenced by immunoSEQ multiplex PCR; TCRdb stores in-frame clones only, minus some. Counted here are about 140,000 clones, around 90% occurring once; the ten biggest clones make up more than 1.5%. These receptor sequences come from a human donor with melanoma. The CDR3 runs from the conserved cysteine through the conserved F or W. A D gene is named only where the DNA matches it firmly. Size is stated for part of the rows, as once, few or many counts, or as a class when the clone is expanded.

j_gene: TRBJ2-4
abundance: NA
d_gene: NA
v_gene: TRBV11-2
CDR3nt: TGTGCCAGCAGGGAATTGGCCAAAAACATTCAGTACTTC
CDR3aa: CASRELAKNIQYF

j_gene: TRBJ2-3
abundance: NA
d_gene: TRBD1
v_gene: TRBV6-5
CDR3nt: TGTGCCAGCAGCCTAGACAGGGTCAGGGCAGGTACGCAGTATTTT
CDR3aa: CASSLDRVRAGTQYF

j_gene: TRBJ1-1
abundance: NA
d_gene: TRBD1
v_gene: TRBV6-1
CDR3nt: TGTGCCAGCAGACTGACAGGGTTGACTGAAGCTTTCTTT
CDR3aa: CASRLTGLTEAFF

j_gene: TRBJ1-2
abundance: NA
d_gene: NA
v_gene: TRBV10-3
CDR3nt: TGTGCCATCAGTGAGGGTGCCAGGGCAGGCTATGGCTACACCTTC
CDR3aa: CAISEGARAGYGYTF

j_gene: TRBJ1-1
abundance: NA
d_gene: NA
v_gene: TRBV25-1
CDR3nt: TGTGCCAGCAGTAGGACGGCAAACACTGAAGCTTTCTTT
CDR3aa: CASSRTANTEAFF

j_gene: TRBJ2-2
abundance: NA
d_gene: TRBD2
v_gene: TRBV30
CDR3nt: TGTGCCTGGAGTGTAAATTGGGCGGGGGGTCTCACCGGGGAGCTGTTTTTT
CDR3aa: CAWSVNWAGGLTGELFF

j_gene: TRBJ2-7
abundance: NA
d_gene: NA
v_gene: TRBV11-2
CDR3nt: TGTGCCAGCAGCTGGGTGCGGGGAGTGGCCTACGAGCAGTACTTC
CDR3aa: CASSWVRGVAYEQYF

j_gene: TRBJ1-3
abundance: NA
d_gene: NA
v_gene: TRBV6-6
CDR3nt: TGTGCCAGCAGAATGGACAGCCCCTCTGGAAACACCATATATTTT
CDR3aa: CASRMDSPSGNTIYF

j_gene: TRBJ1-4
abundance: NA
d_gene: NA
v_gene: TRBV5-6
CDR3nt: TGTGCCAGCAGCGGGGGTCCTTTCGGAGATGCAACTAATGAAAAACTGTTTTTT
CDR3aa: CASSGGPFGDATNEKLFF

j_gene: TRBJ1-5
abundance: NA
d_gene: NA
v_gene: TRBV19
CDR3nt: TGTGCCAGTGAGTTGAATGACAATCAGCCCCAGCATTTT
CDR3aa: CASELNDNQPQHF

j_gene: TRBJ2-7
abundance: NA
d_gene: NA
v_gene: TRBV28
CDR3nt: TGTGCCAGCAGTTTTCTTCGGGTTGGGTCCTACGAGCAGTACTTC
CDR3aa: CASSFLRVGSYEQYF

j_gene: TRBJ1-2
abundance: NA
d_gene: NA
v_gene: TRBV20-1
CDR3nt: TGCAGTGCTCGGGGAGGTAACGGCTACACCTTC
CDR3aa: CSARGGNGYTF

j_gene: TRBJ1-5
abundance: NA
d_gene: NA
v_gene: TRBV6-5
CDR3nt: TGTGCCAGCAGCTCAAACAAGGGTCAGCCCCAGCATTTT
CDR3aa: CASSSNKGQPQHF

j_gene: TRBJ2-3
abundance: NA
d_gene: NA
v_gene: TRBV27
CDR3nt: TGTGCCAGCAGTAGGGACAGCACAGATACGCAGTATTTT
CDR3aa: CASSRDSTDTQYF

j_gene: TRBJ1-1
abundance: NA
d_gene: NA
v_gene: TRBV5-1
CDR3nt: TGCGCCAGCCAACAGGATTTTGCCACTGAAGCTTTCTTT
CDR3aa: CASQQDFATEAFF

j_gene: TRBJ1-1
abundance: NA
d_gene: NA
v_gene: TRBV19
CDR3nt: TGTGCGGCGTCACGCGGAGAGGGCACTGAAGCTTTCTTT
CDR3aa: CAASRGEGTEAFF

j_gene: TRBJ2-3
abundance: NA
d_gene: TRBD2
v_gene: TRBV4-1
CDR3nt: TGCGCCAGCAGCCGAAGCGGACTAGCGGGGGGGGGCACAGATACGCAGTATTTT
CDR3aa: CASSRSGLAGGGTDTQYF

j_gene: TRBJ1-1
abundance: once
d_gene: NA
v_gene: TRBV9
CDR3nt: TGTGCCAGCAGCGTAGTAGGCCAGAACACTGAAGCTTTCTTT
CDR3aa: CASSVVGQNTEAFF

j_gene: TRBJ2-3
abundance: NA
d_gene: NA
v_gene: TRBV30
CDR3nt: TGTGCCTGGAAGAGAGCGGGCTCCGGGGGCACGCAGTATTTT
CDR3aa: CAWKRAGSGGTQYF

j_gene: TRBJ2-1
abundance: NA
d_gene: NA
v_gene: TRBV29-1
CDR3nt: TGCAGCGTTGGATGGGGGGGCGATAAGGATGAGCAGTTCTTC
CDR3aa: CSVGWGGDKDEQFF

j_gene: TRBJ1-3
abundance: few
d_gene: NA
v_gene: TRBV30
CDR3nt: TGTGCCTGGAGTTGGGGAAACACCATATATTTT
CDR3aa: CAWSWGNTIYF

j_gene: TRBJ1-1
abundance: once
d_gene: NA
v_gene: TRBV11-2
CDR3nt: TGTGCCAGCAGTAGAAGTCCACCAAACACTGAAGCTTTCTTT
CDR3aa: CASSRSPPNTEAFF

j_gene: TRBJ2-7
abundance: NA
d_gene: NA
v_gene: TRBV6-1
CDR3nt: TGTGCCAGCAGTGAACAGTCAGGGGACTACGAGCAGTACTTC
CDR3aa: CASSEQSGDYEQYF

j_gene: TRBJ2-7
abundance: NA
d_gene: TRBD1
v_gene: TRBV7-8
CDR3nt: TGTGCCAGCAGCTTAGGTGGGACAGGCACTCTAGTTTACTTC
CDR3aa: CASSLGGTGTLVYF

j_gene: TRBJ2-5
abundance: NA
d_gene: TRBD2
v_gene: TRBV4-2
CDR3nt: TGTGCCAGCAGCCAAGATGATGTCGGGGGGGCGGGGGAGACCCAGTACTTC
CDR3aa: CASSQDDVGGAGETQYF

j_gene: TRBJ1-1
abundance: NA
d_gene: NA
v_gene: TRBV9
CDR3nt: TGTGCCAGCAGCCCCCGAACCAGGGCCACTGAAGCTTTCTTT
CDR3aa: CASSPRTRATEAFF

j_gene: TRBJ1-4
abundance: once
d_gene: NA
v_gene: TRBV10-2
CDR3nt: TGCGCCAGCAGTCAGGTTAATGAAAAACTGTTTTTT
CDR3aa: CASSQVNEKLFF

j_gene: TRBJ1-2
abundance: once
d_gene: NA
v_gene: TRBV2
CDR3nt: TGTGCCAGCAGCGAAGGGTGGGCAGGCGGCTACACCTTC
CDR3aa: CASSEGWAGGYTF

j_gene: TRBJ2-2
abundance: NA
d_gene: TRBD2
v_gene: TRBV5-1
CDR3nt: TGCGCCAGTAGCTTGGATAGCGGGGGGGCTACCGGGGAGCTGTTTTTT
CDR3aa: CASSLDSGGATGELFF

j_gene: TRBJ2-7
abundance: once
d_gene: NA
v_gene: TRBV5-4
CDR3nt: TGTGCCAGCAGCTCCCCGTTCTCGGAGCAGTACTTC
CDR3aa: CASSSPFSEQYF

j_gene: TRBJ2-1
abundance: NA
d_gene: NA
v_gene: TRBV12-5
CDR3nt: TGTGCTAGTGGGAACTCAGGGGGGAATGAGCAGTTCTTC
CDR3aa: CASGNSGGNEQFF

j_gene: TRBJ1-3
abundance: few
d_gene: NA
v_gene: TRBV21-1
CDR3nt: TGTGCCAGCAGCAAAGGATACAGGGGGCGAGGAAACACCATATATTTT
CDR3aa: CASSKGYRGRGNTIYF

j_gene: TRBJ2-1
abundance: NA
d_gene: TRBD1
v_gene: TRBV5-1
CDR3nt: TGCGCCAGCAGAAGGGACAGGGCTGTGAATGAGCAGTTCTTC
CDR3aa: CASRRDRAVNEQFF

j_gene: TRBJ2-3
abundance: NA
d_gene: TRBD2
v_gene: TRBV2
CDR3nt: TGTGCCAGCAGGTCAGCGGGGGCCAGCACAGATACGCAGTATTTT
CDR3aa: CASRSAGASTDTQYF

j_gene: TRBJ2-7
abundance: NA
d_gene: NA
v_gene: TRBV2
CDR3nt: TGTGCCAGCAGTGGGAAGGGTAGCTCCTACGAGCAGTACTTC
CDR3aa: CASSGKGSSYEQYF

j_gene: TRBJ2-3
abundance: NA
d_gene: NA
v_gene: TRBV2
CDR3nt: TGTGCCAGCAGTCCGGACATCCCGGAGGTTGATACGCAGTATTTT
CDR3aa: CASSPDIPEVDTQYF

j_gene: TRBJ1-4
abundance: NA
d_gene: NA
v_gene: TRBV2
CDR3nt: TGTGCCAGCAGTGGCAGGGGAACCGGAGGGGAAAAACTGTTTTTT
CDR3aa: CASSGRGTGGEKLFF

j_gene: TRBJ2-6
abundance: NA
d_gene: NA
v_gene: TRBV25-1
CDR3nt: TGTGCCAGCAGTGAAGGGTTAGGTGTAAGCTCTGGGGCCAACGTCCTGACTTTC
CDR3aa: CASSEGLGVSSGANVLTF

j_gene: TRBJ2-7
abundance: NA
d_gene: NA
v_gene: TRBV5-1
CDR3nt: TGCGCCAGCAGCGAGGAGACGGCTTACGAGCAGTACTTC
CDR3aa: CASSEETAYEQYF

j_gene: TRBJ2-7
abundance: once
d_gene: NA
v_gene: TRBV7-9
CDR3nt: TGTGCCAGCAGCTTTGAGGAAGCGGCCTACGAGCAGTACTTC
CDR3aa: CASSFEEAAYEQYF

j_gene: TRBJ2-5
abundance: NA
d_gene: NA
v_gene: TRBV9
CDR3nt: TGTGCCAGCAGCGGCGGTGAGACCCAGTACTTC
CDR3aa: CASSGGETQYF

j_gene: TRBJ1-4
abundance: NA
d_gene: NA
v_gene: TRBV5-1
CDR3nt: TGCGCCAGCAGCTTTACAGACGACAGGTTGGAACTGTTTTTT
CDR3aa: CASSFTDDRLELFF

j_gene: TRBJ2-2
abundance: NA
d_gene: NA
v_gene: TRBV7-2
CDR3nt: TGTGCCAGCAGCTCCTTAAGAAAGAACACCGGGGAGCTGTTTTTT
CDR3aa: CASSSLRKNTGELFF

j_gene: TRBJ1-1
abundance: once
d_gene: TRBD1
v_gene: TRBV6-7
CDR3nt: TGTGCCAGCAGGGACAGGGGGCGCGACACTGAAGCTTTCTTT
CDR3aa: CASRDRGRDTEAFF

j_gene: TRBJ2-5
abundance: NA
d_gene: TRBD2
v_gene: TRBV10-2
CDR3nt: TGCGCCAGCAGTGTGGGACTAGCGGGGGGCCAAGAGACCCAGTACTTC
CDR3aa: CASSVGLAGGQETQYF